This is a list of T cell receptor beta chains from one sample in a study of beta chain features in type 1 diabetes. Clones were read by immunoSEQ multiplex PCR, and TCRdb kept only the in-frame ones, dropping some. The table includes about 340,000 clones, 13% detected once. The source material was naive CD4+ T cells from blood. Source of these receptors: a woman aged 18-29 years with type 1 diabetes. The CDR3 runs from the conserved cysteine through the conserved F or W. D genes are given only for firm matches. The listing skips clone size in some rows; elsewhere it reads once, few, many or a size class.

J gene	clone size	V gene	D gene	CDR3 protein	CDR3 DNA
TRBJ2-1	few	TRBV15	TRBD2	CATSSSGRASSIREQFF	TGTGCCACCAGCAGTTCCGGGAGGGCATCGAGTATACGTGAGCAGTTCTTC
TRBJ1-5	.	TRBV27	TRBD1	CASSSGQGRPGINQPQHF	TGTGCCAGCAGTTCAGGACAGGGGCGACCGGGAATCAATCAGCCCCAGCATTTT
TRBJ1-1	.	TRBV18	TRBD1	CASSLPDRAGAFF	TGTGCCAGCTCACTCCCCGACAGGGCGGGAGCTTTCTTT
TRBJ1-1	few	TRBV4-1	.	CASSLRPGQDTEAFF	TGCGCCAGCAGCCTGAGACCAGGGCAGGACACTGAAGCTTTCTTT
TRBJ2-1	few	TRBV7-3	TRBD2	CASSLSSGRYNEQFF	TGTGCCAGCAGCTTGTCTAGCGGGAGATACAATGAGCAGTTCTTC
TRBJ1-5	few	TRBV19	.	CASSIGQAGQQPQHF	TGTGCCAGTAGTATAGGACAGGCCGGCCAGCAGCCCCAGCATTTT
TRBJ2-1	.	TRBV11-2	TRBD2	CASSQGLAGDWEQFF	TGTGCCAGCAGCCAGGGACTAGCGGGAGATTGGGAGCAGTTCTTC
TRBJ1-2	few	TRBV7-9	.	CASTPPRGGYTF	TGTGCCAGCACCCCCCCCAGGGGTGGCTACACCTTC
TRBJ1-1	.	TRBV28	.	CASSGGSMNTEAFF	TGTGCCAGCAGCGGAGGGTCCATGAACACTGAAGCTTTCTTT
TRBJ2-1	.	TRBV27	TRBD2	CASSSRLAGGNEQFF	TGTGCCAGCAGTTCTCGGCTAGCGGGAGGCAATGAGCAGTTCTTC
TRBJ1-1	few	TRBV18	.	CASSPPVRQNTEAFF	TGTGCCAGCTCACCACCCGTGCGTCAGAACACTGAAGCTTTCTTT
TRBJ2-3	.	TRBV6-1	TRBD1	CASRGQNTDTQYF	TGTGCCAGCAGGGGACAGAATACAGATACGCAGTATTTT
TRBJ2-1	.	TRBV18	.	CASSPGWDTIYNEQFF	TGTGCCAGCTCACCAGGGTGGGACACTATCTACAATGAGCAGTTCTTC
TRBJ2-5	.	TRBV9	TRBD2	CASSPRGTSFETQYF	TGTGCCAGCAGCCCCCGCGGGACTAGCTTCGAGACCCAGTACTTC
TRBJ1-2	few	TRBV2	TRBD1	CASYADRERYGYTF	TGTGCCAGCTACGCCGACAGGGAGCGCTATGGCTACACCTTC
TRBJ2-1	.	TRBV27	.	CASSSPRAGSYNEQFF	TGTGCCAGCAGTTCACCCCGGGCGGGATCCTACAATGAGCAGTTCTTC
TRBJ2-1	few	TRBV6-1	TRBD1	CASNTGTGGYNEQFF	TGTGCCAGCAACACCGGGACAGGGGGCTACAATGAGCAGTTCTTC
TRBJ2-4	few	TRBV10-3	.	CAISPGLAKNIQYF	TGTGCCATCAGCCCGGGACTAGCCAAAAACATTCAGTACTTC